These T cell receptor beta chains were read from a single sample in a study of shared clonotypes between healthy human individuals. Repertoires were generated with immunoSEQ multiplex PCR, while TCRdb's copy carries only in-frame clones and drops some. The table lists around 700,000 clones, more than 70% of them singletons. Source material: memory CD4+ T cells sorted from blood. The receptor source for this set is a woman aged 30 to 39 in good health. Each CDR3 is given with its conserved first and last residue. D genes are given only for firm matches. The size of a clone is reported for some rows only, either as once, few or many, or as a class for expanded clones.

>TRBV6-5|TRBJ1-1|TRBD1|once
CASSYYRGGKNTEAFF
TGTGCCAGCAGTTATTACAGGGGAGGGAAGAACACTGAAGCTTTCTTT
>TRBV19|TRBJ1-1|-|-
CASSILAVNTEAFF
TGTGCCAGTAGTATTTTGGCAGTCAACACTGAAGCTTTCTTT
>TRBV6-1|TRBJ1-1|-|-
CASTTPASSDIEAFF
TGTGCCAGCACCACACCCGCTAGTAGTGACATCGAAGCTTTCTTT
>TRBV5-1|TRBJ2-5|TRBD1|-
CASSPGTAIQETQYF
TGCGCCAGCAGCCCTGGGACAGCAATCCAAGAGACCCAGTACTTC
>TRBV7-9|TRBJ2-3|-|-
CASSLREFTDTQYF
TGTGCCAGCAGCTTACGGGAATTCACAGATACGCAGTATTTT
>TRBV23-1|TRBJ2-7|TRBD2|-
CASRASGSSYEQYF
TGCGCCAGCAGGGCTAGCGGTAGCTCCTACGAGCAGTACTTC
>TRBV29-1|TRBJ2-2|-|-
CSVVYLWDTGELFF
TGCAGCGTTGTCTACCTGTGGGACACCGGGGAGCTGTTTTTT
>TRBV2|TRBJ2-7|TRBD1|-
CASRASGQEGEQYF
TGTGCCAGCAGGGCTTCGGGACAGGAGGGCGAGCAGTACTTC
>TRBV27|TRBJ1-2|-|-
CASSPWPPGVYGYTF
TGTGCCAGCAGTCCCTGGCCCCCGGGGGTTTATGGCTACACCTTC
>TRBV10-3|TRBJ1-2|-|-
CAISEKEGGKGYTF
TGTGCCATCAGTGAGAAAGAGGGTGGGAAAGGCTACACCTTC
>TRBV5-1|TRBJ2-5|-|-
CASSLATLSQETQYF
TGCGCCAGCAGCTTGGCTACACTATCCCAAGAGACCCAGTACTTC
>TRBV6-5|TRBJ2-7|-|-
CASSYGGQKVYEQYF
TGTGCCAGCAGTTACGGTGGACAGAAGGTCTACGAGCAGTACTTC
>TRBV4-1|TRBJ1-6|-|-
CASSPVHSPLHF
TGCGCCAGCAGCCCTGTTCATTCACCCCTCCACTTT
>TRBV27|TRBJ1-5|-|-
CASSLLSGGVRQPQHF
TGTGCCAGCAGTTTATTAAGTGGGGGGGTACGACAGCCCCAGCATTTT
>TRBV28|TRBJ1-4|-|-
CASISPSSPNEKLFF
TGTGCCAGCATATCCCCGTCCAGTCCTAATGAAAAACTGTTTTTT
>TRBV7-9|TRBJ1-1|-|-
CASSLVGRGNTEAFF
TGTGCCAGCAGCTTAGTCGGCAGGGGGAACACTGAAGCTTTCTTT
>TRBV27|TRBJ1-1|-|few
CASSLSRRGTEAFF
TGTGCCAGCAGTTTATCTCGGAGAGGGACTGAAGCTTTCTTT
>TRBV6-5|TRBJ2-2|TRBD1|once
CASSLGQPTGELFF
TGTGCCAGCAGTCTGGGACAGCCCACCGGGGAGCTGTTTTTT
>TRBV7-8|TRBJ2-5|TRBD1|-
CASSSGQGSLETQYF
TGTGCCAGCAGCTCGGGACAGGGATCGTTGGAGACCCAGTACTTC
>TRBV7-6|TRBJ2-7|-|-
CASSPARGQVRDYEQYF
TGTGCCAGCAGCCCAGCGCGGGGCCAGGTTCGGGACTACGAGCAGTACTTC
>TRBV5-1|TRBJ1-2|TRBD1|-
CASSLGRQGRGYTF
TGCGCCAGCAGCTTGGGCCGACAGGGCCGTGGCTACACCTTC
>TRBV19|TRBJ1-5|-|-
CASSIAHYLDGSNQPQHF
TGTGCCAGTAGTATAGCCCACTATCTGGACGGTAGCAATCAGCCCCAGCATTTT
>TRBV9|TRBJ2-3|-|-
CASSFSSEEGDTQYF
TGTGCCAGCAGCTTCTCTAGCGAGGAGGGAGATACGCAGTATTTT
>TRBV7-9|TRBJ2-5|TRBD1|once
CASRPGQEQETQYF
TGTGCCAGCAGACCGGGACAGGAACAAGAGACCCAGTACTTC
>TRBV6-5|TRBJ2-3|-|-
CASSTRDWGTDTQYF
TGTGCCAGCAGTACCAGGGATTGGGGCACAGATACGCAGTATTTT
>TRBV7-2|TRBJ2-5|-|-
CASSLGAGQGIRETQYF
TGTGCCAGCAGCTTAGGGGCGGGACAAGGCATCCGGGAGACCCAGTACTTC
>TRBV10-3|TRBJ2-3|-|-
CAISEARNTDTQYF
TGTGCCATCAGTGAAGCGCGGAACACAGATACGCAGTATTTT
>TRBV6-5|TRBJ2-7|-|few
CASSRRGPYEQYF
TGTGCCAGCAGTCGCCGGGGGCCCTACGAGCAGTACTTC
>TRBV7-6|TRBJ2-1|-|few
CASSLGFWGQHNEQFF
TGTGCCAGCAGCTTAGGATTTTGGGGGCAACACAATGAGCAGTTCTTC
>TRBV11-1|TRBJ2-7|TRBD2|-
CASSLQASGSGYEQYF
TGTGCCAGCAGCTTACAGGCTAGCGGGAGTGGGTACGAGCAGTACTTC
>TRBV18|TRBJ2-1|TRBD1|-
CASSPDRVNEQFF
TGTGCCAGCTCACCCGACAGGGTCAATGAGCAGTTCTTC
>TRBV27|TRBJ2-5|-|-
CASSFGVQRETQYF
TGTGCCAGCAGTTTCGGTGTCCAGAGGGAGACCCAGTACTTC
>TRBV15|TRBJ1-2|-|-
CATSRGGVGYGYTF
TGTGCCACCAGCAGGGGGGGGGTAGGCTATGGCTACACCTTC
>TRBV7-8|TRBJ1-2|-|-
CASSIALGANYGYTF
TGTGCCAGCAGCATAGCGTTGGGGGCAAACTATGGCTACACCTTC
>TRBV7-9|TRBJ1-2|-|few
CASSLTSAGDYGYTF
TGTGCCAGCAGCTTAACTTCGGCAGGGGACTATGGCTACACCTTC
>TRBV19|TRBJ1-4|-|-
CASSALLRDPNEKLFF
TGTGCCAGTAGTGCCCTACTCCGGGATCCTAATGAAAAACTGTTTTTT
>TRBV5-6|TRBJ2-7|-|-
CASRTDSSYEQYF
TGTGCCAGCAGGACGGATAGCTCCTACGAGCAGTACTTC
>TRBV28|TRBJ2-7|TRBD2|-
CASSFTTSGTYEQYF
TGTGCCAGCAGTTTTACTACTAGCGGGACCTACGAGCAGTACTTC
>TRBV28|TRBJ1-2|-|once
CASRKLSQKGYTF
TGTGCCAGCAGGAAGTTATCGCAGAAAGGCTACACCTTC
>TRBV7-2|TRBJ1-1|-|-
CASSYKVGAGEAFF
TGTGCCAGCAGCTACAAGGTGGGGGCTGGTGAAGCTTTCTTT
>TRBV29-1|TRBJ2-1|TRBD1|-
CSVGQGEVSQFF
TGCAGCGTTGGACAGGGGGAGGTCTCGCAGTTCTTC